The rows below give T cell receptor beta chains drawn from one sample of a study of cytomegalovirus exposure and HLA in healthy donors. Only in-frame clones appear in the TCRdb table, and some are missing; sequencing was by immunoSEQ multiplex PCR. Of 100,000 to 150,000 clones listed, around 75% are singletons. Specimen: PBMCs. The source is a woman in her 50s in good health and CMV-seropositive. Both conserved end residues are part of each CDR3. A D gene is named only where the DNA matches it firmly. Expanded clones are given a class, and other clones once, few, many or no size at all.

d_call j_call v_call clone_size cdr3_length cdr3_nt cdr3_aa
NA TRBJ1-2 TRBV7-9 once 15 TGTGCCAGCAGCCCCGACGGGGAGACGATCTATGGCTACACCTTC CASSPDGETIYGYTF
TRBD1 TRBJ2-2 TRBV18 NA 16 TGTGCCAGCTCACCGAGACCGGGACAGGGTACCGGGGAGCTGTTTTTT CASSPRPGQGTGELFF
NA TRBJ2-4 TRBV7-2 NA 15 TGTGCCAGCACCACTGCCCAATCGACAGTAAGCATTCAGTACTTC CASTTAQSTVSIQYF
NA TRBJ2-1 TRBV30 few 12 TGTGCCTGGAGAACAGGGCCTAATGAGCAGTTCTTC CAWRTGPNEQFF
NA TRBJ1-1 TRBV27 once 14 TGTGCCAGCAGGTTAAATCGGGGGGCCACTGAAGCTTTCTTT CASRLNRGATEAFF
TRBD1 TRBJ2-7 TRBV5-6 NA 15 TGTGCCAGCAGCTCAACAGGGGGTAGCTCCTACGAGCAGTACTTC CASSSTGGSSYEQYF
NA TRBJ1-1 TRBV30 once 13 TGTGCCTGGAGTTCGGGATCGAACACTGAAGCTTTCTTT CAWSSGSNTEAFF
TRBD2 TRBJ2-2 TRBV7-8 NA 15 TGTGCCAGCAGCTTTAGCGGGAGATACACCGGGGAGCTGTTTTTT CASSFSGRYTGELFF
TRBD2 TRBJ2-7 TRBV30 once 12 TGTGCCTGGAGCTCGAGCGGGACCGAGCTTACTTTC CAWSSSGTELTF
TRBD1 TRBJ1-2 TRBV4-2 NA 13 TGTGCCAGCAGCCAAGCGGGACAGGATGGCTACACCTTC CASSQAGQDGYTF
NA TRBJ1-1 TRBV9 NA 14 TGTGCCAGCAGCTCTCAGGGTAAGGACACTGAAGCTTTCTTT CASSSQGKDTEAFF
TRBD1 TRBJ1-4 TRBV30 NA 14 TGTGCCTGGGGGACACAGGGGGCTAATGAAAAACTGTTTTTT CAWGTQGANEKLFF
TRBD1 TRBJ1-2 TRBV7-2 NA 14 TGTGCCAGCAGCTTCACCGGGACAGGGGACGGCTACACCTTC CASSFTGTGDGYTF
NA TRBJ1-6 TRBV9 NA 15 TGTGCCAGCACCCCGGGCACACAGGGAGATTCACCCCTCCACTTT CASTPGTQGDSPLHF
TRBD2 TRBJ2-1 TRBV27 NA 15 TGTGCCAGCACCGGGACTAGCGGGAATTACAATGAGCAGTTCTTC CASTGTSGNYNEQFF
TRBD1 TRBJ2-1 TRBV5-4 NA 16 TGTGCCAGCAGCCAACTCCGGGACAGCTCCTACAATGAGCAGTTCTTC CASSQLRDSSYNEQFF
TRBD1 TRBJ2-7 TRBV5-4 once 15 TGTGCCAGCAGCGCAGCGACAGGGGGCGTTTACGAGCAGTACTTC CASSAATGGVYEQYF
TRBD1 TRBJ1-4 TRBV6-1 NA 15 TGTGCCAGCAGCAGAGACAGGGAAGGGGATGAAAAACTGTTTTTT CASSRDREGDEKLFF
NA TRBJ1-5 TRBV4-3 NA 15 TGCGCCAGCAGTCGAATATTAGGGGGCAATCAGCCCCAGCATTTT CASSRILGGNQPQHF
NA TRBJ2-7 TRBV2 NA 12 TGTGCCAGCAGTGGGACGGCGGGCGAGCAGTACTTC CASSGTAGEQYF
NA TRBJ1-1 TRBV4-1 NA 14 TGCGCCAGCAGCCAAGAAAAGGGGTACACTGAAGCTTTCTTT CASSQEKGYTEAFF
TRBD2 TRBJ2-3 TRBV7-8 NA 17 TGTGCCAGCAGCTTAAGGTTCGCGGGGGGAGCCACAGATACGCAGTATTTT CASSLRFAGGATDTQYF
TRBD2 TRBJ2-6 TRBV5-4 NA 17 TGTGCCAGCACCGGGGGGGTGGAGATATCTGGGGCCAACGTCCTGACTTTC CASTGGVEISGANVLTF
TRBD1 TRBJ1-1 TRBV4-3 NA 14 TGCGCCAGCAGCGGCCGGGACAGGGTAACTGAAGCTTTCTTT CASSGRDRVTEAFF